Listed here is a single T cell receptor (beta chain). Germline V gene sequence: CDR1 PRHDT, CDR2 FYEKMQ (reference sequence). The CDR3 length is 12 residues. Trimming at V came to 5 bases and at J to 9 bases, leaving 4 bases not matched to a gene. PCR used 60 Vbeta primers and 13 Jbeta primers. Clones were sequenced by immunoSEQ multiplex PCR, and TCRdb holds only the in-frame ones, with some missing. Here the sample spans more than 150,000 clones, roughly 82% being singletons. This specimen belongs to a study of cytomegalovirus exposure and HLA in healthy donors. The source is a woman aged 45-65 years in good health and CMV-seropositive. The sample comprised PBMCs. The chain uses TRBV13 and TRBJ1-3, with 7 positions matching TRBD1. The CDR3 loop is CASSQQGSTIYF. CDR3 bases: TGTGCCAGCAGCCAACAGGGGTCCACCATATATTTT.